This paragraph reports one T cell receptor (beta chain). The data originate from a study of blood T cell repertoires in COVID-19. Overall study: Samples representing acute and convalescent COVID-19 were sourced from the United States, Italy and Spain.

This CDR3 is 17 amino acids long. Germline CDR1 reads MDHEN; CDR2 reads SYDVKM. The ends lost 5 bases at V and 5 bases at J; junction bases unmatched: 16. This table comes from immunoSEQ multiplex PCR, and its TCRdb copy is limited to in-frame clones, with some not included. The data show more than 140,000 clones, with 86% seen just once and roughly 8% held by the top ten. Sequenced: peripheral blood. V usage is TRBV28 and J usage is TRBJ2-3, with 7 bases matching TRBD1. The TCR was taken from a woman aged 55-70 years with acute or convalescent COVID-19. The CDR3 loop reads CASSPLGPAGGRDTQYF. The CDR3, as DNA: TGTGCCAGCAGTCCCTTGGGTCCGGCAGGGGGAAGAGATACGCAGTATTTT.